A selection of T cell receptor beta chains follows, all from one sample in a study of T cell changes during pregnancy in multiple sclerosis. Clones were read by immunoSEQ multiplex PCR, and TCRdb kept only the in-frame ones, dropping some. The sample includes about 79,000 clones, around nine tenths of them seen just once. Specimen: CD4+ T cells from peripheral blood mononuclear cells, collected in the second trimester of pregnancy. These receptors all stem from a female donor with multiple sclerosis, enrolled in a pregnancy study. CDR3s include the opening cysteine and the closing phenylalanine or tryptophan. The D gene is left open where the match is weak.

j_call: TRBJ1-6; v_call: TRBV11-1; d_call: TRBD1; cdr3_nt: TGTGCCAGCAGCTTAGAGCAGGGGGCGCTGAATTCACCCCTCCACTTT; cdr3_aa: CASSLEQGALNSPLHF
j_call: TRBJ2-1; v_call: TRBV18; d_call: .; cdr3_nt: TGTGCCAGCTCGTACGACAAGGCATCGGGAGAGCAGTTCTTC; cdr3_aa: CASSYDKASGEQFF
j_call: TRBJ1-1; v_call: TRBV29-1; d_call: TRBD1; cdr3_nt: TGCAGCGTTGTACGGCAGGGGGGCACTGAAGCTTTCTTT; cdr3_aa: CSVVRQGGTEAFF
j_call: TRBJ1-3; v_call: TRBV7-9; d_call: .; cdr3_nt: TGTGCCAGCAGCTTAATCCTCAACACCATATATTTT; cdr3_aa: CASSLILNTIYF
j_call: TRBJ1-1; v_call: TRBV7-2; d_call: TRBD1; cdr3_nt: TGTGCCAGCAGCTTAGTTGGGACAGCGAACACTGAAGCTTTCTTT; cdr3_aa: CASSLVGTANTEAFF
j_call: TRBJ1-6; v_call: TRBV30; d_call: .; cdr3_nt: TGTGCCTGGAGTGCCGGGAGCTCCTATAATTCACCCCTCCACTTT; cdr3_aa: CAWSAGSSYNSPLHF
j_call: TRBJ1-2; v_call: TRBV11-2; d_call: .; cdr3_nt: TGTGCCAGCAGCTTAGCGTTGGGGGTGAGGACAGACTATGGCTACACCTTC; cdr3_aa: CASSLALGVRTDYGYTF
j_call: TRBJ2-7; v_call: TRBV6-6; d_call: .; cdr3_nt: TGTGCCAGCGAACAGACGAACACCTACGAGCAGTACTTC; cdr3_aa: CASEQTNTYEQYF
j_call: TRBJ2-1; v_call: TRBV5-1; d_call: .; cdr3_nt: TGCGCCAGCAGCTTGGTCCCAGGGGATTCATACAATGAGCAGTTCTTC; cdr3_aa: CASSLVPGDSYNEQFF
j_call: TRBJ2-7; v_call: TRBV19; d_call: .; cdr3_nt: TGTGCCAGTAGCCTTACAGGTTCCTACGAGCAGTACTTC; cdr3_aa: CASSLTGSYEQYF
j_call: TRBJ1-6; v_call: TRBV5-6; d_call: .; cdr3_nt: TGTGCCAGCAGCTTGGCGGCGGATTCACCCCTCCACTTT; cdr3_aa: CASSLAADSPLHF
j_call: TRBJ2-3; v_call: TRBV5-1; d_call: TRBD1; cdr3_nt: TGCGCCAGCAGCCTGGGACAGACGACTAGCACAGATACGCAGTATTTT; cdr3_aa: CASSLGQTTSTDTQYF
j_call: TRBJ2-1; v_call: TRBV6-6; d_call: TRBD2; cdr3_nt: TGTGCCAGCAGTTACGGAGGCGGGAGATCCTACAATGAGCAGTTCTTC; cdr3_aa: CASSYGGGRSYNEQFF
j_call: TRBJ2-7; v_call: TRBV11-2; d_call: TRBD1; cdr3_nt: TGTGCCAGCAGCCCGAGCGGTGTCGGGACAGGCTCAGGGTACGAGCAGTACTTC; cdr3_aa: CASSPSGVGTGSGYEQYF
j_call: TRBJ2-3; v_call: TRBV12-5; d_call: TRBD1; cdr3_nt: TGTGCTAGTGGAGGACAGGGGGCCAGTGGGCAGTATTTT; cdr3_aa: CASGGQGASGQYF
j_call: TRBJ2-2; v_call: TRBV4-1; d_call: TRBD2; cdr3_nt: TGCGCCAGCAGCCAATCGGGACTAGTCGGCGGGGAGCTGTTTTTT; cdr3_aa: CASSQSGLVGGELFF
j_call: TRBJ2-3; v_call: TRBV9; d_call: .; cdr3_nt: TGTGCCAGCAGCGTTGCGGGGGATACGCAGTATTTT; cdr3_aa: CASSVAGDTQYF
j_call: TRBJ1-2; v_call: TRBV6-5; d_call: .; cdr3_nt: TGTGCCACTTTACAGGGAGCTGAAGGTGGCTACACCTTC; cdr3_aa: CATLQGAEGGYTF
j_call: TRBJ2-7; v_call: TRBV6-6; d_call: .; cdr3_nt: TGTGCCAGCAACGGACAAGCAATCTCCTACGAGCAGTACTTC; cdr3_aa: CASNGQAISYEQYF
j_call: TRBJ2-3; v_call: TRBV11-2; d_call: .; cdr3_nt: TGTGCCAGCAGCTTATTAACCGGAGCCACAGATACGCAGTATTTT; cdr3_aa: CASSLLTGATDTQYF
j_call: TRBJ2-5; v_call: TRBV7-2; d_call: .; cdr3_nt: TGTGCCAGCAGCTTAGCAGCGACCCAGTACTTC; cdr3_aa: CASSLAATQYF
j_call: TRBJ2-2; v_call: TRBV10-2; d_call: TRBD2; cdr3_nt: TGCGCCAGCAGTATTTCTTTAGCGGGGCCTGCGAACACCGGGGAGCTGTTTTTT; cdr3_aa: CASSISLAGPANTGELFF